These 10 T cell receptor beta chains came from one sample sequenced in a study of metastatic and nonmetastatic thyroid tumors (dated by TCRdb to about 2020). Library method: PCR. The sequencer listed for this sample is Illumina HiSeq 4000. The public reads were reprocessed in TCRdb via fastp at Q25 and MiXCR, keeping in-frame beta chains. The sample table records 20,000 to 25,000 clones; approximately 25% of these occur just once. The biggest ten clones account for 5.4% of the sample. No treatment had been received by any patient before thyroid surgery. The specimen was tumor tissue. The source is a female donor with papillary thyroid cancer or a benign thyroid nodule (not recorded which). Some clones in this sample may be carry-over from other donors' samples.

There are a few counts of this clone. V and J are TRBV28 and TRBJ1-1; D is unresolved. V lost 7 bases, J lost 3 bases, and 6 bases lay in between. Per germline, CDR1 MDHEN and CDR2 SYDVKM. This CDR3 comprises 11 residues. The CDR3 DNA reads TGTGCCAGCACTACCGACACTGAAGCTTTCTTT. It specifies CASTTDTEAFF. Complete variable domain (other parts from reference TRBV28 and TRBJ1-1): DVKVTQSSRYLVKRTGEKVFLECVQDMDHENMFWYRQDPGLGLRLIYFSYDVKMKEKGDIPEGYSVSREKKERFSLILESASTNQTSMYLCASTTDTEAFFGQGTRLTVV.

This clone occurred many times. The rearrangement links TRBV5-6 to TRBJ2-5, with 7 nucleotides matching TRBD2. The CDR3 is made up of 16 amino acids. Germline CDR1 is SGHDT and CDR2 is YYEEEE. Trimming cost V 1 base and J 0 bases; bases outside gene matches: 6. This CDR3 reads CASSLIGTTYQETQYF. Here the CDR3 DNA reads TGTGCCAGCAGCTTGATTGGGACTACCTACCAAGAGACCCAGTACTTC.

This clone was seen at least ten times. This chain uses TRBV29-1 with TRBJ2-1; 8 bases agree with TRBD1. V was clipped by 3 bases and J by 6 bases; unmatched bases: 10. From germline, CDR1 is SQVTM and CDR2 ANQGSEA. The CDR3 runs to 15 residues. CDR3 DNA sequence: TGCAGCGTTGAGGTTGGCAGGGGGCTTGGCAATGAGCAGTTCTTC. Translated: CSVEVGRGLGNEQFF.

The genes are TRBV6-1 and TRBJ1-6; a weak D match, TRBD1 (5 bases). Trimming shortened V by 6 bases and J by 10 bases, and 13 bases separated the two germline ends. Germline V lookup: CDR1 MNHNS, CDR2 SASEGT. The CDR3 has 13 amino acids. This chain's CDR3 is CASRDMISSPLHF. CDR3 nucleotide sequence: TGTGCCAGCAGGGACATGATTTCGTCACCCCTCCACTTT.

V and J are TRBV24-1 and TRBJ1-3, with TRBD1 as a possible D gene (5 bases). V lost 4 bases and J 0 bases, leaving 21 bases between the germline ends. Germline V gene data show CDR1 as KGHDR and CDR2 as SFDVKD. This CDR3 has 19 residues. CDR3 amino acids: CATSERQFLLHISGNTIYF. CDR3 in DNA: TGTGCCACCAGTGAGAGACAGTTTCTCTTACACATCTCTGGAAACACCATATATTTT.

The table lists this clone with a few counts. A read error may produce the germline difference seen at one junction end. This chain joins TRBV5-1 and TRBJ2-3; D perhaps matches TRBD1 (7 bases). Germline lookup yields CDR1 SGHRS and CDR2 YFSETQ. The CDR3 has 13 residues. CDR3 sequence reads: CSSSLAGTDTRYF. CDR3 DNA: TGCTCCAGCAGCTTGGCGGGGACAGATACGCGGTATTTT.

The table lists this clone with many counts. V is TRBV7-9 and J is TRBJ2-5; D remains ambiguous. V dropped 4 bases and J dropped 2 bases, with 14 bases sitting between them. Germline V gene sequence: CDR1 SEHNR, CDR2 FQNEAQ (reference sequence). The CDR3 contains 15 residues. CDR3 in amino acids: CASSSYSAFQETQYF. Here the CDR3 DNA reads TGTGCCAGCAGCTCATACTCGGCATTTCAAGAGACCCAGTACTTC.

The V gene is TRBV29-1, the J gene TRBJ1-2; D possibly corresponds to TRBD1 (5 bases). V dropped 4 bases and J dropped 4 bases, with 10 bases sitting between them. The CDR3 sequence is 12 residues long. Germline loops: CDR1 SQVTM, CDR2 ANQGSEA. The CDR3 is CSVGDGTYGYTF. CDR3 nucleotide sequence: TGCAGCGTTGGGGACGGAACCTATGGCTACACCTTC.

This clone occurred a few times. V is TRBV12-5 and J is TRBJ2-3, with D unclear. This CDR3 has 15 residues. The V end was cut by 2 bases, the J end by 5 bases, with 14 bases between. The germline V gene encodes CDR1 LGHNT and CDR2 FRNRAP. This CDR3 is CASGLSVSPQDTQYF. In nucleotides, the CDR3 is TGTGCTAGTGGTTTGAGTGTTAGCCCACAAGATACGCAGTATTTT.

The chain is built from TRBV13 and TRBJ2-1, with D perhaps matching TRBD1 (6 bases). The CDR3 covers 16 residues. CDR1 PRHDT and CDR2 FYEKMQ come from the germline V gene (reference sequence). V dropped 9 bases and J dropped 6 bases, with 24 bases sitting between them. The CDR3 nucleotides are TGTGCCAGTATCTTAGAAGAGGTGGCAGGGGCCAATGAGCAGTTCTTC. Translation gives CASILEEVAGANEQFF.